The present TCR beta chain was sequenced within a study of OX40 agonist ivuxolimab in advanced cancers. This clone is classed as medium-sized (0.01 to 0.1%). The timepoints at which blood was sampled were baseline, cycle 4 day 1, and cycle 7 day 1. Clones were read by immunoSEQ multiplex PCR, and TCRdb kept only the in-frame ones, dropping some. This table holds 65,000 to 80,000 clones, roughly 80% found once. CDR1 is MDHEN, CDR2 SYDVKM, per germline. The CDR3 spans 15 residues. With V trimmed by 3 bases and J by 4 bases, 8 bases remained unmatched. This sample comprised CD4+ or CD8+ T cells sorted from blood, obtained in a trial of the OX40 agonist ivuxolimab. The clonotype comes from an adult with an advanced solid tumor such as melanoma, head and neck, liver or kidney cancer. The chain uses TRBV28 and TRBJ2-7; 8 bases map to TRBD2. The CDR3 here is CASSLMAGGLYEQYF. The CDR3 DNA reads as TGTGCCAGCAGTTTGATGGCGGGAGGTCTATACGAGCAGTACTTC.